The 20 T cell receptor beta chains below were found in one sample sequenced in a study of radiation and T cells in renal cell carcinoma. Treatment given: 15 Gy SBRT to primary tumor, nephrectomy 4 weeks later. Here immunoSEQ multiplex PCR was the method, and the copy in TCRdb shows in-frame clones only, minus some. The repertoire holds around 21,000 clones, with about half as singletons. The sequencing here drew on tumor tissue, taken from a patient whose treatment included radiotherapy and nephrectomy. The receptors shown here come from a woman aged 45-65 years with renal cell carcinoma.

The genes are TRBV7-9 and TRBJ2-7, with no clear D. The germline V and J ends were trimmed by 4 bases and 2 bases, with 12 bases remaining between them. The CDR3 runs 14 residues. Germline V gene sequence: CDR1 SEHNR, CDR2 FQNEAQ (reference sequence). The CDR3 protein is CASSSREATYEQYF. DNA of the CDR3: TGTGCCAGCAGCTCGAGAGAAGCCACCTACGAGCAGTACTTC.

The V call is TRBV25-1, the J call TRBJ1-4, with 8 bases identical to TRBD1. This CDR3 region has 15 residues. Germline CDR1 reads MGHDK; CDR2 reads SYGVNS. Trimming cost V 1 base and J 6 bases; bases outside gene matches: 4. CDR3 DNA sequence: TGTGCCAGCAGTGAATTGGTCAGGGGGCATGAAAAACTGTTTTTT. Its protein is CASSELVRGHEKLFF.

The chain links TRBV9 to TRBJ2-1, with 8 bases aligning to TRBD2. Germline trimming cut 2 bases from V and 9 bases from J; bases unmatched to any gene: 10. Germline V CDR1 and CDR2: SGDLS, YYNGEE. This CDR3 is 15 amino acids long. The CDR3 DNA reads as TGTGCCAGCAGCGTCGGGACTAGTGACGATGGTGAGCAGTTCTTC. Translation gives CASSVGTSDDGEQFF.

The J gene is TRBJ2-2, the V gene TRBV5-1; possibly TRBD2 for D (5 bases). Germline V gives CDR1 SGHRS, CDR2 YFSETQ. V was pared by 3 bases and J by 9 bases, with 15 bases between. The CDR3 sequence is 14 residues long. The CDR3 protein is CASSSTTSSRELFF. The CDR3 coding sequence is TGCGCCAGCAGCTCTACTACTAGTTCAAGGGAGCTGTTTTTT.

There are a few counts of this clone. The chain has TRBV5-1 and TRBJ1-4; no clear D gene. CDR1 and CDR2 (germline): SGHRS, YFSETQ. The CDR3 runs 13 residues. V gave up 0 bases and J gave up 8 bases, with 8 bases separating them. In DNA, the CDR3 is TGCGCCAGCAGCTTGGGGTCTTGGGAAAAACTGTTTTTT. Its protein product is CASSLGSWEKLFF.

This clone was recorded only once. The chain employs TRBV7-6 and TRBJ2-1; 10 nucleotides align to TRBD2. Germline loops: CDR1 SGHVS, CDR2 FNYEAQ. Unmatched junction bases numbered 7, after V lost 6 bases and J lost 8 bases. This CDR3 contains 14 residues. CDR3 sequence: CASSPGLASDEQFF. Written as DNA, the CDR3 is TGTGCCAGCAGTCCGGGACTAGCGAGCGATGAGCAGTTCTTC.

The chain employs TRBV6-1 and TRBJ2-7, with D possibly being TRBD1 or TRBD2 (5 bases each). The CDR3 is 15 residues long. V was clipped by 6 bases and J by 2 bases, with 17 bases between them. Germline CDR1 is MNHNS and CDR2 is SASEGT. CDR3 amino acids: CASSPRGVKAYEQYF. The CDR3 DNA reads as TGTGCCAGCAGCCCTAGAGGGGTAAAGGCCTACGAGCAGTACTTC.

The CDR3 protein is CAISEGTGEEQYF. In nucleotides, the CDR3 is TGTGCCATCAGTGAGGGGACAGGGGAAGAGCAGTACTTC. The chain is built from TRBV10-3 and TRBJ2-7; 10 bases match TRBD1. V trimming: 2 bases; J trimming: 7 bases; junction bases outside the gene matches: 2. Germline lookup yields CDR1 ENHRY and CDR2 SYGVKD. The CDR3 loop spans 13 amino acids.

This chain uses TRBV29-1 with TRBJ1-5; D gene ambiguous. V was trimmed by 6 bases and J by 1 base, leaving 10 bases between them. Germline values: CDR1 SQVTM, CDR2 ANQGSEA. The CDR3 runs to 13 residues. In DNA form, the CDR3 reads TGCAGCGTCTGTCTGGACAGCAATCAGCCCCAGCATTTT. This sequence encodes CSVCLDSNQPQHF.

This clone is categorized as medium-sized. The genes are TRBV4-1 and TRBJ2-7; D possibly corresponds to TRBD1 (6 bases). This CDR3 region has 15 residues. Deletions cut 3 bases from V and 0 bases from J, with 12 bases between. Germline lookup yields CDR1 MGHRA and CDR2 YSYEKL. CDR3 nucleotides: TGCGCCAGCAGCCATCCGGGACACAACTCCTACGAGCAGTACTTC. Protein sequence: CASSHPGHNSYEQYF.

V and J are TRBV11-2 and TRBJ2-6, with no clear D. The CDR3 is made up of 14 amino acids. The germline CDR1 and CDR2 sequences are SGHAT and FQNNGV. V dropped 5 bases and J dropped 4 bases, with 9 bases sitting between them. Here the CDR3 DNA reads TGTGCCAGCAGCCCACCGGTCGGGGCCAACGTCCTGACTTTC. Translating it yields CASSPPVGANVLTF.

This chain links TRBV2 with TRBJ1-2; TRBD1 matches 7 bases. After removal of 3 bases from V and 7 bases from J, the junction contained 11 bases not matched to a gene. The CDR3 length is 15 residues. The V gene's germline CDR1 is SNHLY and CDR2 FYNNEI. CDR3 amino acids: CASSERTDSGGGYTF. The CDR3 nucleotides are TGTGCCAGCAGTGAGAGGACGGACTCAGGGGGTGGCTACACCTTC. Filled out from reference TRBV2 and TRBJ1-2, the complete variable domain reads EPEVTQTPSHQVTQMGQEVILRCVPISNHLYFYWYRQILGQKVEFLVSFYNNEISEKSEIFDDQFSVERPDGSNFTLKIRSTKLEDSAMYFCASSERTDSGGGYTFGSGTRLTVV.

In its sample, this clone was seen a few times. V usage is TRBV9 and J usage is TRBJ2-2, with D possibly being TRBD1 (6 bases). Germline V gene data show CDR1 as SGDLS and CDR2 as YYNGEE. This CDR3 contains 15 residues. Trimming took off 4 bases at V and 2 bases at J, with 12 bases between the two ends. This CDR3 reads CASSPGQSNTGELFF. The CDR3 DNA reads TGTGCCAGCAGCCCCGGACAGAGCAACACCGGGGAGCTGTTTTTT.

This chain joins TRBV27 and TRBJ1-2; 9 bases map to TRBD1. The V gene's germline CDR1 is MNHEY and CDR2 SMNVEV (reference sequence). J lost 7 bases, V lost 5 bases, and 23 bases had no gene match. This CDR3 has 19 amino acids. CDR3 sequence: CASSTEQGAGVGLGLGYTF. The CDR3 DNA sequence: TGTGCCAGCAGTACTGAACAGGGGGCGGGTGTAGGATTGGGGCTTGGCTACACCTTC.

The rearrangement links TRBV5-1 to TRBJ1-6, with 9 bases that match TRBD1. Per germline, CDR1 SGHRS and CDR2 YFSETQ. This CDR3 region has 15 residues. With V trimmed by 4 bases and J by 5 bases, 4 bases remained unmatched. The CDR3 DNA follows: TGCGCCAGCAGCCCCGGGACAGGGAATAATTCACCCCTCCACTTT. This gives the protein CASSPGTGNNSPLHF.

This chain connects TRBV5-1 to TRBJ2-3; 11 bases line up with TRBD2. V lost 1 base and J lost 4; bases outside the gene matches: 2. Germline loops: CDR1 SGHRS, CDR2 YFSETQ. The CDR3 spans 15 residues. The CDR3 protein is CASSLTSGGADTQYF. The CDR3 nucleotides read TGCGCCAGCAGCTTGACTAGCGGGGGCGCAGATACGCAGTATTTT.

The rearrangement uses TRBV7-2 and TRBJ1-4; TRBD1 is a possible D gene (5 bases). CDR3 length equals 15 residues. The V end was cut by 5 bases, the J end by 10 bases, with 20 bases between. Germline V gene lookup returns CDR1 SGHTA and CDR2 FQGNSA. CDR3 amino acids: CASSLGTGGGRKLFF. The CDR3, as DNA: TGTGCCAGCAGCCTAGGAACGGGGGGTGGACGAAAACTGTTTTTT.

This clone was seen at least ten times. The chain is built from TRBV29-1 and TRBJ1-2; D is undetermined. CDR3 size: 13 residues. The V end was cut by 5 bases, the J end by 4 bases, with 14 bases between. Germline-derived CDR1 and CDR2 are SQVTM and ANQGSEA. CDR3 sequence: CSVPPQDVYGYTF. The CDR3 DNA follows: TGCAGCGTTCCCCCCCAGGATGTCTATGGCTACACCTTC.

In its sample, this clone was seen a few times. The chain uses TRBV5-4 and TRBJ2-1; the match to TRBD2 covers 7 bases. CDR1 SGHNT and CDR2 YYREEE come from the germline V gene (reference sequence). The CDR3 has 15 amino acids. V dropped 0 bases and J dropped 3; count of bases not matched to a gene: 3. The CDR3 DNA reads TGTGCCAGCAGCTTGGGTGGGGGGGTCTACAATGAGCAGTTCTTC. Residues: CASSLGGGVYNEQFF.

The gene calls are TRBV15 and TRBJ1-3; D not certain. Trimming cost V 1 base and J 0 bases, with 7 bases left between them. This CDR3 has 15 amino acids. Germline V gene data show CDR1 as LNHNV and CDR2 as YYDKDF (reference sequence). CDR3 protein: CATSRVVHSGNTIYF. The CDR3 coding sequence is TGTGCCACCAGCAGAGTTGTCCACTCTGGAAACACCATATATTTT.